The 20 T cell receptor beta chains below all came from one sample that was sequenced in a study of T cell responses to AZD1222 COVID-19 vaccine. Method: immunoSEQ multiplex PCR; TCRdb's copy keeps in-frame clones and lacks some. The sample lists over 100,000 clones, more than 75% occurring once. Sequenced material: peripheral blood, taken 28 days after the second AZD1222 dose. The receptors originated from an adult who received the AZD1222 COVID-19 vaccine.

The genes are TRBV5-1 and TRBJ1-6; 9 bases are a match to TRBD1. The CDR3 loop spans 15 amino acids. V was pared by 4 bases and J by 9 bases, with 8 bases of the junction left unmatched. Germline lookup yields CDR1 SGHRS and CDR2 YFSETQ. CDR3 sequence: CASSRDRAPASPLHF. For the CDR3, the DNA is TGCGCCAGCAGCAGGGACAGGGCCCCGGCTTCACCCCTCCACTTT.

A single count supports this clone. This sequence joins TRBV29-1 and TRBJ2-3; no definite D call. Trimming removed 3 bases at V and 3 bases at J, with 10 bases between. CDR3 size: 13 residues. Germline assignment: CDR1 SQVTM and CDR2 ANQGSEA. This chain's CDR3 is CSVEGMVTDTQYF. CDR3 coding DNA: TGCAGCGTTGAGGGGATGGTAACAGATACGCAGTATTTT.

This chain uses TRBV30 with TRBJ1-5, with D uncertain. Germline CDR1 GTSNPN, CDR2 SVGIG (reference sequence). The CDR3 runs 18 residues. Between the trimmed V and J ends, which lost 0 bases and 0 bases, there was a span of 18 bases. This CDR3 reads CAWSVPGAAVLSNQPQHF. The CDR3 DNA follows: TGTGCCTGGAGTGTACCCGGAGCGGCAGTCCTTAGCAATCAGCCCCAGCATTTT. Full variable domain (rest looked up from reference TRBV30 and TRBJ1-5): SQTIHQWPATLVQPVGSPLSLECTVEGTSNPNLYWYRQAAGRGLQLLFYSVGIGQISSEVPQNLSASRPQDRQFILSSKKLLLSDSGFYLCAWSVPGAAVLSNQPQHFGDGTRLSIL.

The V and J genes are TRBV5-1 and TRBJ2-1; D possibly corresponds to TRBD1 (5 bases). V lost 0 bases, J lost 6 bases, and 13 bases lay in between. The CDR3 is made up of 15 amino acids. From germline, CDR1 is SGHRS and CDR2 YFSETQ. DNA of the CDR3: TGCGCCAGCAGCTTGGAGGGGAATATGGGCAATGAGCAGTTCTTC. This translates into CASSLEGNMGNEQFF.

This clone was detected only once. This chain connects TRBV7-3 to TRBJ2-3, with 9 bases fitting TRBD1. J lost 3 bases, V lost 5 bases, and 6 bases had no gene match. Germline assignment: CDR1 SGHTA and CDR2 FQGTGA. The CDR3 contains 15 residues. This CDR3 is CASSTGTGRTDTQYF. The CDR3 nucleotides are TGTGCCAGCAGCACCGGGACAGGGCGAACAGATACGCAGTATTTT. The full variable domain, with the rest looked up from reference TRBV7-3 and TRBJ2-3, is GAGVSQTPSNKVTEKGKYVELRCDPISGHTALYWYRQSLGQGPEFLIYFQGTGAADDSGLPNDRFFAVRPEGSVSTLKIQRTERGDSAVYLCASSTGTGRTDTQYFGPGTRLTVL.

The chain has TRBV25-1 and TRBJ1-4, with 8 positions matching TRBD1. The junction had 2 bases not matched to a gene; V was cut back by 3 bases and J by 5 bases. Germline V gene data show CDR1 as MGHDK and CDR2 as SYGVNS. This CDR3 has 14 residues. This chain's CDR3 is CASSDSGGNEKLFF. For the CDR3, the DNA is TGTGCCAGCAGTGACTCAGGGGGCAATGAAAAACTGTTTTTT.

This clone was observed a single time. The V call is TRBV12-3 or TRBV12-4, the J call TRBJ2-1; D not resolved. V was trimmed by 5 bases and J by 8 bases, leaving 10 bases between them. The CDR3 runs to 12 residues. This CDR3 is CASSTRTYEQFF. The CDR3 bases are TGTGCCAGCAGTACGAGGACCTATGAGCAGTTCTTC.

This clone was observed a single time. The chain uses TRBV7-2 and TRBJ2-1; TRBD2 agrees at 9 bases. The CDR3 extends over 15 amino acids. J gave up 0 bases and V 5 bases, and 2 bases lay outside the gene matches. Germline V gene sequence: CDR1 SGHTA, CDR2 FQGNSA. The CDR3 bases are TGTGCCAGCAGCGCGACTAGCGGCTCCTACAATGAGCAGTTCTTC. This gives the protein CASSATSGSYNEQFF. The complete variable domain, with remaining parts taken from reference TRBV7-2 and TRBJ2-1, reads GAGVSQSPSNKVTEKGKDVELRCDPISGHTALYWYRQSLGQGLEFLIYFQGNSAPDKSGLPSDRFSAERTGGSVSTLTIQRTQQEDSAVYLCASSATSGSYNEQFFGPGTRLTVL.

The chain combines TRBV12-3 or TRBV12-4 with TRBJ1-5; TRBD1 matches 10 bases. V gave up 8 bases and J gave up 7 bases; unmatched junction bases: 5. The CDR3 is 13 residues long. The CDR3 DNA sequence: TGTGCCAGCGGCCCGACAGGGGGCCAGCCCCAGCATTTT. This gives the protein CASGPTGGQPQHF.

The J gene is TRBJ2-2, the V gene TRBV24-1; 9 bases match TRBD2. Germline loops: CDR1 KGHDR, CDR2 SFDVKD. The CDR3 has 17 amino acids. Trimming took 4 bases from V and 9 from J; bases not matched to a gene: 14. In DNA form, the CDR3 reads TGTGCCACCAGTGACCCGTCGGGTAGCGGGAGTCTTAGGGAGCTGTTTTTT. It is translated as CATSDPSGSGSLRELFF.

The chain combines TRBV19 with TRBJ2-3; TRBD1 matches 7 bases. Germline CDR1 is LNHDA and CDR2 is SQIVND (reference sequence). J was trimmed by 2 bases and V by 8 bases; bases with no gene match: 7. This CDR3 has 14 amino acids. In DNA form, the CDR3 reads TGTGCCAGTGGGCTGACAGGGTACACAGATACGCAGTATTTT. This translates into CASGLTGYTDTQYF.

This chain connects TRBV4-2 to TRBJ1-5, with 10 bases that match TRBD1. Germline V gene data show CDR1 as LGHNA and CDR2 as YNFKEQ. Trimming cost V 8 bases and J 7 bases; bases outside gene matches: 11. The CDR3 covers 15 residues. The chain's CDR3 is CASGSTGGRGQPQHF. The CDR3 bases are TGTGCCAGCGGGTCGACAGGGGGCAGGGGGCAGCCCCAGCATTTT.

J is TRBJ2-5 and V is TRBV5-1; no clear D gene. The CDR3 extends over 16 amino acids. Trimming removed 5 bases from V and 0 bases from J, with 17 bases in between. Germline V gene sequence: CDR1 SGHRS, CDR2 YFSETQ. CDR3 nucleotide sequence: TGCGCCAGCAGTCGAACCGGTCGGCAGGACCAAGAGACCCAGTACTTC. Its protein is CASSRTGRQDQETQYF.

The gene calls are TRBV5-1 and TRBJ2-3; D uncertain. There are 15 residues in the CDR3. V was pared by 0 bases and J by 0 bases, with 8 bases between. Germline CDR1 and CDR2: SGHRS and YFSETQ. CDR3 residues: CASSLDVSSTDTQYF. CDR3 coding DNA: TGCGCCAGCAGCTTGGACGTCTCTAGCACAGATACGCAGTATTTT. The full variable domain, its missing parts supplied by reference TRBV5-1 and TRBJ2-3, is KAGVTQTPRYLIKTRGQQVTLSCSPISGHRSVSWYQQTPGQGLQFLFEYFSETQRNKGNFPGRFSGRQFSNSRSEMNVSTLELGDSALYLCASSLDVSSTDTQYFGPGTRLTVL.

The chain joins TRBV27 to TRBJ2-7, with D possibly being TRBD1 (5 bases). The CDR3 runs 13 residues. CDR1 MNHEY and CDR2 SMNVEV come from the germline V gene (reference sequence). The V end was cut by 3 bases, the J end by 2 bases, with 8 bases between. DNA for the CDR3: TGTGCCAGCAGTTTGGGGCAGACCTACGAGCAGTACTTC. This gives the protein CASSLGQTYEQYF.

The chain uses TRBV2 and TRBJ2-7, with D tentatively TRBD2 (5 bases). CDR1 and CDR2 (germline): SNHLY, FYNNEI. CDR3 length: 14 amino acids. V was clipped by 9 bases and J by 2 bases, with 17 bases between them. CDR3: CASTGGTGTYEQYF. DNA of the CDR3: TGTGCCAGTACTGGAGGAACGGGAACCTACGAGCAGTACTTC. The variable domain in full, with the rest retrieved from reference TRBV2 and TRBJ2-7, is EPEVTQTPSHQVTQMGQEVILRCVPISNHLYFYWYRQILGQKVEFLVSFYNNEISEKSEIFDDQFSVERPDGSNFTLKIRSTKLEDSAMYFCASTGGTGTYEQYFGPGTRLTVT.

The CDR3 DNA is TGTGCCAGCAGCCCCCCTTGGGGGACAGGGGGTTCACCCCTCCACTTT. Its translation: CASSPPWGTGGSPLHF. This chain uses TRBV2 with TRBJ1-6; 11 positions agree with TRBD1. J lost 9 bases, V lost 6 bases, and 10 bases had no gene match. The germline V gene has CDR1 SNHLY and CDR2 FYNNEI. The CDR3 consists of 16 residues.

The rearrangement uses TRBV5-1 and TRBJ2-1; 8 nucleotides line up with TRBD1. The V gene end was trimmed by 0 bases and the J gene end by 4 bases; junction bases not matched to a gene: 21. CDR3 length equals 21 residues. Germline V gene sequence: CDR1 SGHRS, CDR2 YFSETQ. The CDR3 DNA sequence: TGCGCCAGCAGCTTGGGGTATGTCTGGGACAGGAAAGGGGATTTATACAATGAGCAGTTCTTC. As protein: CASSLGYVWDRKGDLYNEQFF.

V usage is TRBV30 and J usage is TRBJ1-2; maybe TRBD1 (6 bases). This CDR3 has 14 amino acids. V was shortened by 3 bases and J by 6 bases, with 17 bases between the two germline ends. Per the germline V gene, CDR1 is GTSNPN and CDR2 is SVGIG (reference sequence). For the CDR3, the DNA is TGTGCCTGGAGACAAAAACAGGGTTGGGATGGCTACACCTTC. Translated, it gives CAWRQKQGWDGYTF. Variable domain in full (rest from reference TRBV30 and TRBJ1-2): SQTIHQWPATLVQPVGSPLSLECTVEGTSNPNLYWYRQAAGRGLQLLFYSVGIGQISSEVPQNLSASRPQDRQFILSSKKLLLSDSGFYLCAWRQKQGWDGYTFGSGTRLTVV.

This chain joins TRBV6-5 and TRBJ1-5, with D possibly being TRBD1 (6 bases). CDR3 length: 12 amino acids. CDR1 and CDR2 from the germline V gene are MNHEY and SVGAGI. V was shortened by 6 bases and J by 9 bases, with 12 bases between the two germline ends. CDR3: CASRSQGSPQHF. For the CDR3, the DNA is TGTGCCAGCAGGTCGCAGGGGTCGCCCCAGCATTTT.